The 6 T cell receptor beta chains below come from one sample, sequenced in a study of CD8+ T cells in alopecia areata. Following extraction, RNA underwent reverse transcription to cDNA, which served as the sequencing template. Here immunoSEQ multiplex PCR was the method, and the copy in TCRdb shows in-frame clones only, minus some. The sample has 100,000 to 150,000 clones, over 60% seen once. Treatment described: oral pan-JAK inhibitor, 5-10 mg twice daily. This material consisted of CD4+ T cells sorted from blood, taken at week 4, from a patient treated with tofacitinib. The receptors come from a human donor with alopecia areata.

The chain carries TRBV2 and TRBJ2-4; 11 bases match TRBD2. The germline gives CDR1 SNHLY, CDR2 FYNNEI. The CDR3 sequence is 18 residues long. The J segment lost 3 bases and the V segment lost 4 bases, leaving 11 bases of the junction unmatched. CDR3 amino acids: CASSALRGLAGDKNIQYF. CDR3 bases: TGTGCCAGCAGTGCCCTTAGAGGACTAGCGGGCGACAAAAACATTCAGTACTTC.

This chain uses TRBV7-3 with TRBJ1-1, with 8 bases aligning to TRBD1. Looked up from germline, CDR1 is SGHTA and CDR2 is FQGTGA. CDR3 length: 14 residues. Trimming cost V 5 bases and J 4 bases; bases outside gene matches: 6. CDR3 residues: CASSTTGGGTEAFF. The CDR3 DNA reads as TGTGCCAGCAGCACTACAGGGGGAGGCACTGAAGCTTTCTTT. Full variable domain (remainder filled in from reference TRBV7-3 and TRBJ1-1): GAGVSQTPSNKVTEKGKYVELRCDPISGHTALYWYRQSLGQGPEFLIYFQGTGAADDSGLPNDRFFAVRPEGSVSTLKIQRTERGDSAVYLCASSTTGGGTEAFFGQGTRLTVV.

V is TRBV7-7 and J is TRBJ2-7; 9 bases agree with TRBD1. This CDR3 region has 13 residues. With V trimmed by 3 bases and J by 6 bases, 3 bases remained unmatched. Germline values: CDR1 SSHAT, CDR2 FNYEAQ (reference sequence). CDR3 bases: TGTGCCAGCAGCTTGGGACAGGGAGGCGAGCAGTACTTC. Translating it yields CASSLGQGGEQYF.

The chain is built from TRBV27 and TRBJ2-1, with 14 bases lining up with TRBD2. With 5 bases clipped from V and 4 bases from J, the junction kept 4 bases outside the gene matches. The CDR3 has 16 amino acids. Germline V gene data show CDR1 as MNHEY and CDR2 as SMNVEV (reference sequence). The CDR3 reads CASSARTSGGYNEQFF. The CDR3 DNA follows: TGTGCCAGCAGTGCTCGGACTAGCGGGGGGTACAATGAGCAGTTCTTC.

This sequence joins TRBV7-2 and TRBJ2-5; 7 nucleotides match TRBD2. This CDR3 is 16 amino acids long. Trimming cost V 3 bases and J 5 bases; bases outside gene matches: 12. From germline, CDR1 is SGHTA and CDR2 FQGNSA. CDR3 bases: TGTGCCAGCAGCTTTCAAGCGGGACTACGGGGGGAGACCCAGTACTTC. It encodes CASSFQAGLRGETQYF. The variable domain in full, completed from reference TRBV7-2 and TRBJ2-5, reads GAGVSQSPSNKVTEKGKDVELRCDPISGHTALYWYRQSLGQGLEFLIYFQGNSAPDKSGLPSDRFSAERTGGSVSTLTIQRTQQEDSAVYLCASSFQAGLRGETQYFGPGTRLLVL.

This clone was counted a few times. V and J are TRBV19 and TRBJ1-1, with 7 positions matching TRBD1. The V and J ends lost 5 bases and 4 bases, in that order; junction bases with no gene match: 10. The CDR3 loop spans 15 amino acids. CDR1 is LNHDA, CDR2 SQIVND, per germline (reference sequence). The CDR3 here is CASSALTGTTTEAFF. Written as DNA, the CDR3 is TGTGCCAGTAGTGCACTGACAGGGACTACCACTGAAGCTTTCTTT.